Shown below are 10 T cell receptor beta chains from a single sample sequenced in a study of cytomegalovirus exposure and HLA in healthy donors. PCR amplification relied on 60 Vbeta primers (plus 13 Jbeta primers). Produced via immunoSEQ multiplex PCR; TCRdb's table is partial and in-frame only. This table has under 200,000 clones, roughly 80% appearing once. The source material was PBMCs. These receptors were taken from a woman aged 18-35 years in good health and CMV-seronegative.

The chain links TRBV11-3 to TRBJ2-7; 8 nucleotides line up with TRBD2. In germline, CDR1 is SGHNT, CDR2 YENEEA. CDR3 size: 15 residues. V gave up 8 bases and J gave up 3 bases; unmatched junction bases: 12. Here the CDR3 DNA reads TGTGCCAGCTCCCCCGAAATAGCGGGAATCTACGAGCAGTACGTC. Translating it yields CASSPEIAGIYEQYV.

This CDR3 is CATIRGCEQYV. CDR3 in DNA: TGTGCCACCATCCGGGGTTGCGAGCAGTACGTC. The chain has TRBV6-5 and TRBJ2-7; D might be TRBD2 (5 bases). The V gene lost 10 bases and the J gene lost 6 bases, with 13 bases spanning the gap. The germline V gene has CDR1 MNHEY and CDR2 SVGAGI. This CDR3 has 11 residues.

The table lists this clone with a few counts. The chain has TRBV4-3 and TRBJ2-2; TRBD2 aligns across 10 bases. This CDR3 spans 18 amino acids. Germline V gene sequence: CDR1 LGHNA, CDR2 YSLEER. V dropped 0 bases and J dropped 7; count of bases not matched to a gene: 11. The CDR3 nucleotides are TGCGCCAGCAGCCAAGAGGAAACTAGCGGGGAGATGGGCGGGGAGCTGTTTTTT. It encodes CASSQEETSGEMGGELFF.

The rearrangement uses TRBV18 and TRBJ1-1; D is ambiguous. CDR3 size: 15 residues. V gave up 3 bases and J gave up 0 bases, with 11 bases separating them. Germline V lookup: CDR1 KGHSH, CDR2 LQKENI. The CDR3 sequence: CASSPFTELNTEAFF. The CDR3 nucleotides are TGTGCCAGCTCACCCTTTACGGAGCTGAACACTGAAGCTTTCTTT.

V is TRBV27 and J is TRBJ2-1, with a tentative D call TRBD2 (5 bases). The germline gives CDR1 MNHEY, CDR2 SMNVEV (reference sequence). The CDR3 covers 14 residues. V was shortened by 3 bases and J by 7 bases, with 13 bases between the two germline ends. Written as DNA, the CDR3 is TGTGCCAGCAGTTTGAACGCGGGTTTGAATGAGCAGTTCTTC. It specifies CASSLNAGLNEQFF.

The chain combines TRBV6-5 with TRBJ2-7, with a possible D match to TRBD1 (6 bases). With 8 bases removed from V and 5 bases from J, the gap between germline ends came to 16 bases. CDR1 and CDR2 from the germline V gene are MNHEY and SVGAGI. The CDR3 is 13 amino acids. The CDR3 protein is CASARGIGHEQYF. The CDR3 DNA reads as TGTGCCAGCGCCAGGGGAATAGGGCACGAGCAGTACTTC.

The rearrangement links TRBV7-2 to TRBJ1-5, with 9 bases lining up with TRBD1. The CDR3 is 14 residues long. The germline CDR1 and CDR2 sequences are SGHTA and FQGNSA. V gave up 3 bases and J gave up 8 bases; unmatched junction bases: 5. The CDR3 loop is CASSLVQGAEPQHF. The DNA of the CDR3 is TGTGCCAGCAGCTTGGTACAGGGGGCTGAGCCCCAGCATTTT.

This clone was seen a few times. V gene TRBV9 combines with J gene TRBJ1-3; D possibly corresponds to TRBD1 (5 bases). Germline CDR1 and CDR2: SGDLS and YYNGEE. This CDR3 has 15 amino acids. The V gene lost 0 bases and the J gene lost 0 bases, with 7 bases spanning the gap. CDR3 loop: CASSVDDSSGNTIYF. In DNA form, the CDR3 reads TGTGCCAGCAGCGTAGACGACAGCTCTGGAAACACCATATATTTT. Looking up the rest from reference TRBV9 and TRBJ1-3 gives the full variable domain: DSGVTQTPKHLITATGQRVTLRCSPRSGDLSVYWYQQSLDQGLQFLIQYYNGEERAKGNILERFSAQQFPDLHSELNLSSLELGDSALYFCASSVDDSSGNTIYFGEGSWLTVV.

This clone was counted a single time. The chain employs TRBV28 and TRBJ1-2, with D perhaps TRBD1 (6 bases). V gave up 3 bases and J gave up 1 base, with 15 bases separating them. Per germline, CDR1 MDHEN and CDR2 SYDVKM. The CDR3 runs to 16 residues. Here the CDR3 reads CASSFGQGPVNYGYTF. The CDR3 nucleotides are TGTGCCAGCAGTTTCGGGCAGGGGCCCGTTAACTATGGCTACACCTTC.

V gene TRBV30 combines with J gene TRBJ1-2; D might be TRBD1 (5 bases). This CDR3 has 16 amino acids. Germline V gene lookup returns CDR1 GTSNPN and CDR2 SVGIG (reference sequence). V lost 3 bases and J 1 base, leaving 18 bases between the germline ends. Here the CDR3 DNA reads TGTGCCTGGAGAGGGAGGGGAGGGCGAAGTAACTATGGCTACACCTTC. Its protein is CAWRGRGGRSNYGYTF. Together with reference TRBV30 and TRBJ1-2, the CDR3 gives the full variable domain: SQTIHQWPATLVQPVGSPLSLECTVEGTSNPNLYWYRQAAGRGLQLLFYSVGIGQISSEVPQNLSASRPQDRQFILSSKKLLLSDSGFYLCAWRGRGGRSNYGYTFGSGTRLTVV.